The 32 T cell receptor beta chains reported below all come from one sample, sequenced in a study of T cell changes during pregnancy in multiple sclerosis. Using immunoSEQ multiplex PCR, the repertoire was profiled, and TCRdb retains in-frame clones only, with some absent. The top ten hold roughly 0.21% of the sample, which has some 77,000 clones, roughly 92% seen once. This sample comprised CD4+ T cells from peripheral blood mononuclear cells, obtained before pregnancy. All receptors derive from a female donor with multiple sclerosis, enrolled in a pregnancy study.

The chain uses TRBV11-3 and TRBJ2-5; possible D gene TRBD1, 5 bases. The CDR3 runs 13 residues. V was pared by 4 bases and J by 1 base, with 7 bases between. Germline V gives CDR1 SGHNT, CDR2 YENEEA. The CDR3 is CASSSDSQETQYF. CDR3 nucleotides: TGTGCCAGCAGCTCAGACAGCCAAGAGACCCAGTACTTC.

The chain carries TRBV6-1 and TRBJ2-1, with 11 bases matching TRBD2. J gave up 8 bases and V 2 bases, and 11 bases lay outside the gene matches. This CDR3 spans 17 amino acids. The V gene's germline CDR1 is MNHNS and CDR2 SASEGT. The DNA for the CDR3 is TGTGCCAGCAGTGAATTAGCGGGAGGGCACTTCAGGGATGAGCAGTTCTTC. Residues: CASSELAGGHFRDEQFF.

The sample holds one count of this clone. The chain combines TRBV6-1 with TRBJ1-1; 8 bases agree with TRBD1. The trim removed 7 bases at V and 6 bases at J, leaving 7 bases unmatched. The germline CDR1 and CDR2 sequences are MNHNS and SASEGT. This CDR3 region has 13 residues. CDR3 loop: CASTGGRGSEAFF. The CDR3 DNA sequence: TGTGCCAGCACAGGGGGCCGGGGTTCTGAAGCTTTCTTT.

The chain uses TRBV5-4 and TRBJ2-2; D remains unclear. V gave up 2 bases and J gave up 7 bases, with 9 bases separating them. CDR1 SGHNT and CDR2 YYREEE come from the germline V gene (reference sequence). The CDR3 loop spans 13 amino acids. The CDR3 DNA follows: TGTGCCAGCAGCTTTCTTTCCGGCGGGGAGCTGTTTTTT. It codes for CASSFLSGGELFF.

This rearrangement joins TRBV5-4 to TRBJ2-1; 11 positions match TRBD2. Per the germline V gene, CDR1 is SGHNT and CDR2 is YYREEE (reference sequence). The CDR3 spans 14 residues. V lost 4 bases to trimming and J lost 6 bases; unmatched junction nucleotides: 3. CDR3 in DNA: TGTGCCAGCAGCCCCGGGACTAGCGGCAATGAGCAGTTCTTC. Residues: CASSPGTSGNEQFF.

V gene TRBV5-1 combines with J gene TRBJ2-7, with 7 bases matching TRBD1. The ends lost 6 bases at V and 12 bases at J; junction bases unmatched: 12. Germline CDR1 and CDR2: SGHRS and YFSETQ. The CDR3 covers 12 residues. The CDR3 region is CASTVDQDRLYF. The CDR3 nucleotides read TGCGCCAGCACGGTCGACCAGGACAGGTTGTACTTC.

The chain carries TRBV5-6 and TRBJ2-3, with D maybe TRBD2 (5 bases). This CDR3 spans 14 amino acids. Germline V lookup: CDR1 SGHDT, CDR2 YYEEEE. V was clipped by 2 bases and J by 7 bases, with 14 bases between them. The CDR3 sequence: CASSFTETRNTQYF. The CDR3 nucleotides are TGTGCCAGCAGCTTTACTGAAACTAGGAATACGCAGTATTTT.

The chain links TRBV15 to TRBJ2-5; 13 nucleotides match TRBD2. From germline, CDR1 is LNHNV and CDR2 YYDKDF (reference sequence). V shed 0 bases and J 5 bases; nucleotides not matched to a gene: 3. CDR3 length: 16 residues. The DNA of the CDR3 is TGTGCCACCAGCAGAGAACTAGCGGGGGGGATGGAGACCCAGTACTTC. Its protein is CATSRELAGGMETQYF.

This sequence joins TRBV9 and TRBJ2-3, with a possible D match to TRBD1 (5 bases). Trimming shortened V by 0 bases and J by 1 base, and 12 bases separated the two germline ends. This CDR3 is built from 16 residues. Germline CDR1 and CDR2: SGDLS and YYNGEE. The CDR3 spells CASSVEGQGGTDTQYF. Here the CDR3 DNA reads TGTGCCAGCAGCGTAGAGGGGCAGGGCGGCACAGATACGCAGTATTTT.

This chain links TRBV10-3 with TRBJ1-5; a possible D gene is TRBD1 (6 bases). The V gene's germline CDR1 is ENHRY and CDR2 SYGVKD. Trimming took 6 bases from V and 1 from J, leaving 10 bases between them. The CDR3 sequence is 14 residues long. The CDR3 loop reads CAISPGQSNQPQHF. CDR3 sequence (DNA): TGTGCCATCAGCCCGGGACAAAGCAATCAGCCCCAGCATTTT.

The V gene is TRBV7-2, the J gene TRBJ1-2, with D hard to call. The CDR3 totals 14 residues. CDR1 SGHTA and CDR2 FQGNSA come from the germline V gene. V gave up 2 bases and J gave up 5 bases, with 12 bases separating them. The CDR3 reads CASSLNSPGYGYTF. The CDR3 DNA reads TGTGCCAGCAGCTTAAACAGCCCGGGGTATGGCTACACCTTC.

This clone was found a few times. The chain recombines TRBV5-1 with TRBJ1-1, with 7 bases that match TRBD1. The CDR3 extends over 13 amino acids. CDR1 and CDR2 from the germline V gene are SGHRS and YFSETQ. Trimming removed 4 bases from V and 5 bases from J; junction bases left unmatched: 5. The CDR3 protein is CASSVQGDTEAFF. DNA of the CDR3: TGCGCCAGCAGCGTGCAGGGGGATACTGAAGCTTTCTTT.

CDR3 region: CASSFDRGKVTYNEQFF. The CDR3 DNA sequence: TGCGCCAGCAGCTTCGATAGAGGAAAGGTCACCTACAATGAGCAGTTCTTC. The rearrangement joins TRBV5-1 to TRBJ2-1; no clear D gene. Germline loops: CDR1 SGHRS, CDR2 YFSETQ. The CDR3 is made up of 17 amino acids. V was clipped by 2 bases and J by 2 bases, with 17 bases between them.

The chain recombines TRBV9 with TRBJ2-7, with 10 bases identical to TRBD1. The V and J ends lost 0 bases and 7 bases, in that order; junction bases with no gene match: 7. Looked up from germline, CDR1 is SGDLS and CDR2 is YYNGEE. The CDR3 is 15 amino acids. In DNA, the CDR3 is TGTGCCAGCAGCGTAGTGGGGACAGGGGACTCAGAGCAGTACTTC. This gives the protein CASSVVGTGDSEQYF.

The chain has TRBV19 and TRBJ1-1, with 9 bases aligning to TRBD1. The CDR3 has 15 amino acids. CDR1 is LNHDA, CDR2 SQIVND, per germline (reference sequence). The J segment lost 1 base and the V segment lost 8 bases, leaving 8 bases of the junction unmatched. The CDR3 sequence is CASLGQGFRNTEAFF. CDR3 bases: TGTGCCAGTCTTGGACAGGGGTTTAGGAACACTGAAGCTTTCTTT.

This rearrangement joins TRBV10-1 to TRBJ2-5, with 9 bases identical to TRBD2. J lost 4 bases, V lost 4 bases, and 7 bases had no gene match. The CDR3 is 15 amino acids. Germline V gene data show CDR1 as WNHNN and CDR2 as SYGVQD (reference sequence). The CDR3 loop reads CASSGQLAGRETQYF. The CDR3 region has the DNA TGCGCCAGCAGTGGTCAACTAGCGGGCCGAGAGACCCAGTACTTC.

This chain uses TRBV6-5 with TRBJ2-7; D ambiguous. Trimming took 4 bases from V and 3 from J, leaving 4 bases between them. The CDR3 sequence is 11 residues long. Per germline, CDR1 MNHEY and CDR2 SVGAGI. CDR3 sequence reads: CASSSLYEQYF. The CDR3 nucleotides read TGTGCCAGCAGTTCTCTCTACGAGCAGTACTTC.

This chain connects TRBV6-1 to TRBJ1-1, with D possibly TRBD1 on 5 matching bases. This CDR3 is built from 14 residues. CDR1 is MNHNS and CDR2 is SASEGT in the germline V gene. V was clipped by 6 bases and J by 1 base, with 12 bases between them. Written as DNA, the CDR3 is TGTGCCAGCAGACGACAGATCTCGAACACTGAAGCTTTCTTT. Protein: CASRRQISNTEAFF.

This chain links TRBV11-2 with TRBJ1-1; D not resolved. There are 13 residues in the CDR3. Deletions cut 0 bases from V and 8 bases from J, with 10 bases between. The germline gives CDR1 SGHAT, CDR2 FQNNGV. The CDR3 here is CASSLEVPREAFF. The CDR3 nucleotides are TGTGCCAGCAGCTTAGAAGTACCCCGGGAAGCTTTCTTT. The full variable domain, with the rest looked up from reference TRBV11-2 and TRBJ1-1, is EAGVAQSPRYKIIEKRQSVAFWCNPISGHATLYWYQQILGQGPKLLIQFQNNGVVDDSQLPKDRFSAERLKGVDSTLKIQPAKLEDSAVYLCASSLEVPREAFFGQGTRLTVV.

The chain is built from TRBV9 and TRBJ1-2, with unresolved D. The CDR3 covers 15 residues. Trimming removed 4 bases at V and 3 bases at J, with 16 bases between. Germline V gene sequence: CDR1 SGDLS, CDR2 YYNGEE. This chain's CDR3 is CASSSAGGLDYGYTF. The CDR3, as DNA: TGTGCCAGCAGCTCAGCTGGAGGGTTAGACTATGGCTACACCTTC.

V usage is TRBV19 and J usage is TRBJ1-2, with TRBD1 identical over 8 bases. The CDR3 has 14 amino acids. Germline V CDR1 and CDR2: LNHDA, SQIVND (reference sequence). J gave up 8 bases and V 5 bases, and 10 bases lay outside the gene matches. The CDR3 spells CASSSLTGDDGYTF. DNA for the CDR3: TGTGCCAGTAGTTCACTGACAGGGGACGACGGCTACACCTTC.

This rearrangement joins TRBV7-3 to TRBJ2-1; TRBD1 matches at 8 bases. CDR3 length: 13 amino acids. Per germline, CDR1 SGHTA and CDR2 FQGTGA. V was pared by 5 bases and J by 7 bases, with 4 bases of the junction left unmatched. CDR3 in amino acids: CASSVTGVNEQFF. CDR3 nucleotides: TGTGCCAGCAGCGTGACAGGGGTGAATGAGCAGTTCTTC. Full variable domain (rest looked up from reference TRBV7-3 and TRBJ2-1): GAGVSQTPSNKVTEKGKYVELRCDPISGHTALYWYRQSLGQGPEFLIYFQGTGAADDSGLPNDRFFAVRPEGSVSTLKIQRTERGDSAVYLCASSVTGVNEQFFGPGTRLTVL.

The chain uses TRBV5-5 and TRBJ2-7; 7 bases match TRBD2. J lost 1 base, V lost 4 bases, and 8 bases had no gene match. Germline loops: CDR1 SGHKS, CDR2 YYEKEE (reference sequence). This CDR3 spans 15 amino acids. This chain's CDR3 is CASSRSGTPSYEQYF. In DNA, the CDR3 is TGTGCCAGCAGCCGAAGCGGGACGCCTTCCTACGAGCAGTACTTC.

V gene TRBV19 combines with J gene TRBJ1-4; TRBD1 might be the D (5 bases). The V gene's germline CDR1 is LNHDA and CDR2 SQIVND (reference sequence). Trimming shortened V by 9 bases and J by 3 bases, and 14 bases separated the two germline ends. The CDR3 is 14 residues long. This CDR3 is CARRGASPNEKLFF. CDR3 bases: TGTGCCAGGCGGGGCGCCTCGCCTAATGAAAAACTGTTTTTT.

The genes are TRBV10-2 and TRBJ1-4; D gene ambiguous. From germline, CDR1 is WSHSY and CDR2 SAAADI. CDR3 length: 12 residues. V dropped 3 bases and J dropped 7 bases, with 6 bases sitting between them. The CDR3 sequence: CASSDHSEKLFF. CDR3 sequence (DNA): TGCGCCAGCAGTGATCACAGTGAAAAACTGTTTTTT.

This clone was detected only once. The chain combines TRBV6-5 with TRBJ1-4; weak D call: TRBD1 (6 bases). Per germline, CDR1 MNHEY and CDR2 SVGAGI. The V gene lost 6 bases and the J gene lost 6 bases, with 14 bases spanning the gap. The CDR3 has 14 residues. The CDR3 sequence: CASSYRDTHEKLFF. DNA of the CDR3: TGTGCCAGCAGCTACCGGGACACCCATGAAAAACTGTTTTTT.

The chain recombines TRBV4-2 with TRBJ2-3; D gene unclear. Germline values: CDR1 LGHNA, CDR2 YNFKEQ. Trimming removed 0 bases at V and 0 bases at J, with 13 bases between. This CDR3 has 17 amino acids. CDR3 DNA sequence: TGTGCCAGCAGCCAAGATCGCCAAACGACTAGCACAGATACGCAGTATTTT. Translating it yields CASSQDRQTTSTDTQYF.

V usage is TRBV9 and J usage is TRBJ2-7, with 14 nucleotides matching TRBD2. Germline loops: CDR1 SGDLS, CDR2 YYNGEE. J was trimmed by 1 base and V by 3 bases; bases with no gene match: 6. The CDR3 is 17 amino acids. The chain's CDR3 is CASSAGLAGEVSYEQYF. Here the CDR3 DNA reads TGTGCCAGCAGCGCGGGACTAGCGGGAGAAGTTTCCTACGAGCAGTACTTC.

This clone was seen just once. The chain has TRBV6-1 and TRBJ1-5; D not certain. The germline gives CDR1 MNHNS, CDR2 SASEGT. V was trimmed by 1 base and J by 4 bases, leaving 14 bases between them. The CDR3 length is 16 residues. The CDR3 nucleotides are TGTGCCAGCAGTGAAGTGTGGTACGGGGTAAATCAGCCCCAGCATTTT. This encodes CASSEVWYGVNQPQHF.

CDR3 in amino acids: CSVGTGDNYGYTF. The CDR3 nucleotides are TGCAGCGTTGGTACGGGGGATAACTATGGCTACACCTTC. The genes are TRBV29-1 and TRBJ1-2, with D possibly matching TRBD1 (5 bases). The CDR3 consists of 13 residues. The V gene lost 4 bases and the J gene lost 1 base, with 10 bases spanning the gap. CDR1 is SQVTM, CDR2 ANQGSEA, per germline.

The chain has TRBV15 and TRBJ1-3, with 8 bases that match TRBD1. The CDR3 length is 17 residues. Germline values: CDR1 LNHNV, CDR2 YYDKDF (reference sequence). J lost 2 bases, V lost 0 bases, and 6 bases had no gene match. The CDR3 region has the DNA TGTGCCACCAGCAGAGAGGGGACAGGCTCAACTGGAAACACCATATATTTT. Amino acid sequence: CATSREGTGSTGNTIYF.

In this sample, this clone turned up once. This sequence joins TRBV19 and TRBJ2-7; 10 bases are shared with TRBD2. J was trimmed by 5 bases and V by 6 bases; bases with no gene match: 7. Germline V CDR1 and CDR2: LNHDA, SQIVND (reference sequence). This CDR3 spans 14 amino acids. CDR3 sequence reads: CASRRTGTSDEQYF. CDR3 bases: TGTGCCAGTAGGAGGACCGGGACTAGCGACGAGCAGTACTTC.